These T cell receptor beta chains were read from a single sample in a study of PD-1 blockade in classical Hodgkin lymphoma. Generated by immunoSEQ multiplex PCR, the TCRdb table keeps only in-frame clones and is missing some. The table records fewer than 100,000 clones, approximately 94% of them present only once. The material was peripheral blood mononuclear cells (PBMCs), obtained before the fourth cycle of nivolumab. The receptors shown here come from a human donor with classical Hodgkin lymphoma. Each CDR3 is given with its conserved first and last residue. Each record gives: V gene, CDR3 protein.

>TRBV6-5
CASSSPDDYGYTF
>TRBV4-1
CASSQEWRELLDTQYF
>TRBV5-4
CASSLDLQGKETQYF
>TRBV15
CATSREGGYEQYF
>TRBV6-5
CASSFFGSRYF
>TRBV7-7
CASSRQGGGEQYF
>TRBV6-1
CASRDRRNTEAFF
>TRBV2
CASSEGPNYGYTF
>TRBV7-8
CASSPGTGAGGYTF
>TRBV9
CASSVSGREAGRNIQYF
>TRBV18
CASSPRGTEKLFF
>TRBV5-1
CASSSGHTDTQYF
>TRBV5-1
CASSLLSGKETQYF
>TRBV14
CASSQVKGYQETQYF
>TRBV15
CATSGARQGDRYEQYF
>TRBV5-1
CASSYSNSGPQHF
>TRBV30
CAWRLSGTGWNEKLFF
>TRBV19
CASSIRRALWDIQYF
>TRBV27
CASSRWGLQPQHF
>TRBV6-5
CASSYSDTQYF
>TRBV6-6
CASSYGLNTGELFF
>TRBV5-1
CASRRDSSYEQYF
>TRBV10-3
CAISEATSGFPYEQYF
>TRBV7-5
CVRSPPDSRVWAYF
>TRBV5-1
CASSFGPNYGYTF